A selection of T cell receptor beta chains follows, all from one sample in a study of T cells after yellow fever vaccination. TCRdb reprocessed the 5' RACE reads with MiXCR, giving one entry per CDR3 protein. The table shows 9,500 to 15,000 distinct CDR3 sequences, with about 6% occurring only once. The specimen comprised PBMCs, either bulk or a sorted T-cell subset (CD4+, CD8+, memory, or dextramer-sorted; not recorded which), sampled on the day of the yellow fever booster vaccination. The receptors derive from a man aged 30-40 years who received the YFV17D yellow fever vaccine. The CDR3 runs from the conserved cysteine through the conserved F or W. D genes are given only for firm matches. A clone size is listed for some rows: how often the clone was seen (once, few, many), or a class if it is expanded.

size: many
D: TRBD1
V: TRBV12-3/TRBV12-4
J: TRBJ2-3
CDR3: CASSPWTGGTDTQYF
DNA: TGTGCCAGCAGCCCCTGGACAGGGGGAACAGATACGCAGTATTTT

size: medium-sized
D: NA
V: TRBV27
J: TRBJ2-7
CDR3: CASRSRDYSYEQYF
DNA: TGTGCCAGCAGATCAAGGGATTACTCCTACGAGCAGTACTTC

size: medium-sized
D: NA
V: TRBV29-1
J: TRBJ2-5
CDR3: CSVQGRQETQYF
DNA: TGCAGCGTACAGGGTCGTCAAGAGACCCAGTACTTC

size: medium-sized
D: TRBD1
V: TRBV2
J: TRBJ2-7
CDR3: CAVSSGTGAAEQYF
DNA: TGTGCCGTTTCTTCCGGGACAGGAGCCGCCGAGCAGTACTTC

size: NA
D: TRBD2
V: TRBV11-2
J: TRBJ2-1
CDR3: CAIATRGSYEQFF
DNA: TGTGCCATCGCCACGCGGGGGAGTTATGAGCAGTTCTTC

size: medium-sized
D: NA
V: TRBV5-1
J: TRBJ2-2
CDR3: CASSLGGTGELFF
DNA: TGCGCCAGCAGCTTGGGAGGAACCGGGGAGCTGTTTTTT

size: many
D: TRBD1
V: TRBV24-1
J: TRBJ1-5
CDR3: CATRLTGDNQPQHF
DNA: TGTGCCACCAGGTTGACAGGGGACAATCAGCCCCAGCATTTT

size: NA
D: NA
V: TRBV10-3
J: TRBJ2-3
CDR3: CAISESTGSLTDTQYF
DNA: TGTGCCATCAGTGAGTCGACCGGATCCCTCACAGATACGCAGTATTTT

size: many
D: NA
V: TRBV20-1
J: TRBJ2-7
CDR3: CSARDPSSPGEQYF
DNA: TGCAGTGCTAGAGATCCATCCTCCCCAGGGGAGCAATACTTC

size: many
D: NA
V: TRBV5-1
J: TRBJ2-6
CDR3: CASSLGGSGANVLTF
DNA: TGCGCCAGCAGCTTGGGCGGATCTGGGGCCAACGTCCTGACTTTC

size: many
D: NA
V: TRBV20-1
J: TRBJ1-4
CDR3: CSARDFGKEDEKLFF
DNA: TGCAGTGCTAGAGATTTCGGGAAGGAGGATGAAAAACTGTTTTTT

size: many
D: NA
V: TRBV3-1
J: TRBJ2-1
CDR3: CASSQGMAAEQFF
DNA: TGTGCCAGCAGCCAAGGAATGGCGGCTGAGCAGTTCTTC

size: NA
D: TRBD2
V: TRBV30
J: TRBJ2-1
CDR3: CAWSYRTSGSSYNEHFF
DNA: TGTGCCTGGAGTTACCGGACTAGCGGAAGCTCCTATAATGAGCACTTCTTC

size: many
D: NA
V: TRBV21-1
J: TRBJ2-5
CDR3: CASSLGQRNDQETQYF
DNA: TGTGCCAGCAGCTTAGGACAGCGAAACGACCAAGAGACCCAGTACTTC

size: medium-sized
D: TRBD1
V: TRBV7-9
J: TRBJ1-1
CDR3: CASSFTSGTGSLF
DNA: TGTGCCAGCAGCTTTACGTCCGGGACAGGGTCGCTCTTT

size: many
D: TRBD2
V: TRBV7-2
J: TRBJ2-2
CDR3: CASSLGRTSLVGSGVTGELFF
DNA: TGTGCCAGCAGCTTAGGGCGGACTTCTCTGGTGGGTAGCGGGGTCACCGGGGAGCTGTTTTTT

size: many
D: NA
V: TRBV5-1
J: TRBJ1-6
CDR3: CASSLRSSANSPLHF
DNA: TGCGCCAGCAGTCTGAGATCCTCTGCTAATTCACCCCTCCACTTT

size: medium-sized
D: NA
V: TRBV7-3
J: TRBJ2-1
CDR3: CASSPPGSSYNEQFF
DNA: TGTGCCAGCAGCCCACCCGGGAGCTCCTACAATGAGCAGTTCTTC

size: many
D: TRBD1
V: TRBV6-1
J: TRBJ2-7
CDR3: CASSEAGQGRGQYF
DNA: TGTGCCAGCAGTGAAGCGGGACAGGGCCGAGGGCAGTACTTC

size: medium-sized
D: NA
V: TRBV4-2
J: TRBJ2-2
CDR3: CASSQMFSGTTGELFF
DNA: TGTGCCAGCAGCCAAATGTTCTCAGGGACCACCGGGGAGCTGTTTTTT

size: medium-sized
D: TRBD1
V: TRBV12-3/TRBV12-4
J: TRBJ2-2
CDR3: CASSRRQGGGELFF
DNA: TGTGCCAGCAGCCGAAGACAGGGGGGCGGGGAGCTGTTTTTT

size: medium-sized
D: TRBD2
V: TRBV5-1
J: TRBJ2-3
CDR3: CASSSQGGSTDTQYF
DNA: TGCGCCAGCAGTTCCCAGGGAGGGAGCACAGATACGCAGTATTTT

size: many
D: TRBD1
V: TRBV13
J: TRBJ1-2
CDR3: CASSSSIGDSSF
DNA: TGTGCCAGCAGCTCCTCCATTGGGGACAGCTCCTTC

size: medium-sized
D: NA
V: TRBV12-3/TRBV12-4
J: TRBJ2-2
CDR3: CASGGRSTGELFF
DNA: TGTGCCAGCGGCGGACGGAGCACCGGGGAGCTGTTTTTT

size: medium-sized
D: NA
V: TRBV18
J: TRBJ2-2
CDR3: CASSHRDTGELFF
DNA: TGTGCCAGCTCTCACCGGGACACCGGGGAGCTGTTTTTT

size: many
D: NA
V: TRBV30
J: TRBJ2-1
CDR3: CAWTTYFYNEQFF
DNA: TGTGCCTGGACTACTTACTTCTACAATGAGCAGTTCTTC

size: many
D: NA
V: TRBV12-3/TRBV12-4
J: TRBJ2-7
CDR3: CATCRTLPYEQYF
DNA: TGTGCCACCTGTAGGACTCTGCCCTACGAGCAGTACTTC

size: medium-sized
D: TRBD2
V: TRBV20-1
J: TRBJ2-7
CDR3: CSATGTSVHGEQYF
DNA: TGCAGTGCAACCGGGACTAGCGTACATGGCGAGCAGTACTTC

size: NA
D: TRBD1
V: TRBV4-2
J: TRBJ1-6
CDR3: CASSQRGAGTGSSPLHF
DNA: TGTGCCAGCAGCCAGAGGGGAGCCGGGACAGGGTCTTCACCCCTCCACTTT

size: medium-sized
D: NA
V: TRBV12-3/TRBV12-4
J: TRBJ1-1
CDR3: CASSPVNGWGGNTEAFF
DNA: TGTGCCAGCAGTCCCGTTAATGGTTGGGGCGGGAACACTGAAGCTTTCTTT

size: many
D: TRBD2
V: TRBV20-1
J: TRBJ2-3
CDR3: CSAIRLAGDLTDTQYF
DNA: TGCAGTGCTATTAGACTAGCGGGAGATCTCACAGATACGCAGTATTTT

size: few
D: NA
V: TRBV7-2
J: TRBJ2-1
CDR3: CASSPVSSPEFGEQFF
DNA: TGTGCCAGCAGCCCCGTCTCATCCCCGGAGTTCGGTGAGCAGTTCTTC

size: many
D: NA
V: TRBV5-5
J: TRBJ2-7
CDR3: CASSWGSDVALHF
DNA: TGTGCCAGCAGCTGGGGAAGCGACGTAGCGTTGCACTTC

size: many
D: NA
V: TRBV29-1
J: TRBJ2-5
CDR3: CSVTKWETQYF
DNA: TGCAGCGTTACAAAGTGGGAGACCCAGTACTTC

size: many
D: TRBD2
V: TRBV5-4
J: TRBJ2-2
CDR3: CASNPGGLMNTGELFF
DNA: TGTGCCAGCAACCCGGGAGGGCTGATGAACACCGGGGAGCTGTTTTTT

size: many
D: NA
V: TRBV7-9
J: TRBJ2-1
CDR3: CATARGNEQFF
DNA: TGTGCCACCGCGCGGGGCAATGAGCAGTTCTTC

size: many
D: NA
V: TRBV27
J: TRBJ2-2
CDR3: CASSPERPDTGELFF
DNA: TGTGCCAGCAGCCCCGAGAGACCTGACACCGGGGAGCTGTTTTTT

size: many
D: NA
V: TRBV6-5
J: TRBJ2-1
CDR3: CASSYPGSGYNEQFF
DNA: TGTGCCAGCAGTTACCCAGGGTCAGGTTACAATGAGCAGTTCTTC

size: many
D: TRBD2
V: TRBV7-9
J: TRBJ2-1
CDR3: CASSARLSRGLAGNNEQFF
DNA: TGTGCCAGCAGCGCCAGGTTGTCCCGGGGACTAGCGGGTAACAATGAGCAGTTCTTC

size: medium-sized
D: NA
V: TRBV4-2
J: TRBJ2-3
CDR3: CASSQDRSSRDTQYF
DNA: TGTGCCAGCAGCCAAGATAGGAGTAGCCGAGATACGCAGTATTTT

size: medium-sized
D: TRBD1
V: TRBV29-1
J: TRBJ1-2
CDR3: CSVGGGAQGYTF
DNA: TGCAGCGTTGGAGGGGGCGCTCAGGGCTACACCTTC

size: medium-sized
D: TRBD2
V: TRBV6-5
J: TRBJ2-3
CDR3: CASSYMGTSPADTQYF
DNA: TGTGCCAGCAGTTACATGGGGACTAGTCCTGCAGATACGCAGTATTTT

size: many
D: TRBD1
V: TRBV27
J: TRBJ1-2
CDR3: CASSSQGGFGYTF
DNA: TGTGCCAGCAGTTCCCAGGGGGGATTCGGCTACACCTTC

size: many
D: NA
V: TRBV28
J: TRBJ1-2
CDR3: CASSLLGVNYGYTF
DNA: TGTGCCAGCAGTTTACTCGGAGTAAACTATGGCTACACCTTC

size: medium-sized
D: NA
V: TRBV5-6
J: TRBJ2-7
CDR3: CASSLPGTYEQYF
DNA: TGTGCCAGCAGCTTGCCAGGAACCTACGAGCAGTACTTC

size: many
D: NA
V: TRBV5-6
J: TRBJ2-7
CDR3: CASSLRSYEQYF
DNA: TGTGCCAGCAGCTTGAGGTCCTACGAGCAGTACTTC

size: medium-sized
D: TRBD2
V: TRBV18
J: TRBJ2-1
CDR3: CASSPDLRRLAGTNEQFF
DNA: TGTGCCAGCTCACCGGACCTGCGCAGACTAGCGGGAACTAATGAGCAGTTCTTC

size: many
D: TRBD2
V: TRBV24-1
J: TRBJ2-3
CDR3: CATSAVPGTSGFTDTQYF
DNA: TGTGCCACCAGTGCAGTGCCCGGGACTAGCGGCTTCACAGATACGCAGTATTTT

size: many
D: NA
V: TRBV12-3/TRBV12-4
J: TRBJ1-4
CDR3: CASSPGSVQKLFF
DNA: TGTGCCAGCAGTCCAGGGTCGGTCCAAAAACTGTTTTTT

size: NA
D: NA
V: TRBV19
J: TRBJ1-1
CDR3: CASSIGGGTEAFF
DNA: TGTGCCAGTAGTATTGGGGGAGGCACTGAAGCTTTCTTT

size: medium-sized
D: TRBD1
V: TRBV29-1
J: TRBJ1-1
CDR3: CSVERDRATEAFF
DNA: TGCAGCGTTGAAAGGGACAGGGCCACTGAAGCTTTCTTT

size: many
D: TRBD2
V: TRBV6-4
J: TRBJ2-1
CDR3: CASSDPLAGEHYNEQFF
DNA: TGTGCCAGCAGTGACCCTCTAGCGGGAGAACACTACAATGAGCAGTTCTTC

size: once
D: TRBD1
V: TRBV7-9
J: TRBJ2-7
CDR3: CASSLSGGYEQYF
DNA: TGTGCCAGCAGCTTATCAGGGGGCTACGAGCAGTACTTC

size: many
D: NA
V: TRBV20-1
J: TRBJ1-1
CDR3: CSARSGDTEAFF
DNA: TGCAGTGCTAGATCGGGGGACACTGAAGCTTTCTTT

size: medium-sized
D: NA
V: TRBV4-3
J: TRBJ2-3
CDR3: CASSLSGGTDTQYF
DNA: TGCGCCAGCAGCCTGAGCGGAGGCACAGATACGCAGTATTTT

size: medium-sized
D: NA
V: TRBV4-3
J: TRBJ2-3
CDR3: CASSQLYRTDTQYF
DNA: TGCGCCAGCAGCCAATTATACCGCACAGATACGCAGTATTTT

size: many
D: NA
V: TRBV5-8
J: TRBJ2-7
CDR3: CASIQNAGGVAYEQYF
DNA: TGTGCCAGCATCCAGAATGCTGGGGGCGTGGCCTACGAGCAGTACTTC

size: many
D: TRBD1
V: TRBV12-3/TRBV12-4
J: TRBJ2-1
CDR3: CASSHEQGAYNEQFF
DNA: TGTGCCAGCAGCCACGAACAGGGGGCCTACAATGAGCAGTTCTTC

size: many
D: NA
V: TRBV4-2
J: TRBJ2-7
CDR3: CASSPNVDGSIEQYF
DNA: TGTGCCAGCAGCCCCAACGTGGACGGCAGTATCGAGCAGTACTTC